This passage covers 5 T cell receptor beta chains from one sample sequenced in a study of blood T cell repertoires in COVID-19. TCRdb's copy holds only in-frame clones and misses some; the assay was immunoSEQ multiplex PCR. The sample shows 300,000 to 400,000 clones, 86% of them seen only once. The sequenced sample was PBMCs or T cells enriched from blood (not recorded which). The receptors here all came from a woman aged 40 to 50 with acute COVID-19.

The V call is TRBV7-2, the J call TRBJ1-2, with D tentatively TRBD1 (6 bases). Per the germline V gene, CDR1 is SGHTA and CDR2 is FQGNSA. The V and J ends lost 0 bases and 6 bases respectively, with 8 bases between them. The CDR3 sequence is 13 residues long. The chain's CDR3 is CASSLATGHGYTF. Here the CDR3 DNA reads TGTGCCAGCAGCTTAGCAACAGGGCATGGCTACACCTTC.

J is TRBJ1-6 and V is TRBV28; D gene unclear. V was trimmed by 5 bases and J by 7 bases, leaving 3 bases between them. Germline V gives CDR1 MDHEN, CDR2 SYDVKM. The CDR3 has 11 residues. The CDR3 region is CASSQNSPLHF. The CDR3 DNA reads TGTGCCAGCAGTCAAAATTCACCCCTCCACTTT. The variable domain in full, with the rest retrieved from reference TRBV28 and TRBJ1-6, is DVKVTQSSRYLVKRTGEKVFLECVQDMDHENMFWYRQDPGLGLRLIYFSYDVKMKEKGDIPEGYSVSREKKERFSLILESASTNQTSMYLCASSQNSPLHFGNGTRLTVT.

This rearrangement joins TRBV6-1 to TRBJ2-3; 7 nucleotides match TRBD1. Germline-derived CDR1 and CDR2 are MNHNS and SASEGT. The junction had 17 bases not matched to a gene; V was cut back by 4 bases and J by 1 base. This CDR3 has 19 residues. The CDR3 nucleotides are TGTGCCAGCAGTGTAATGCAGGGGGTTTTTCGGGGACGCACAGATACGCAGTATTTT. Its protein is CASSVMQGVFRGRTDTQYF.

J is TRBJ2-2 and V is TRBV5-1, with TRBD1 matching 8 bases. The CDR3 contains 14 residues. The V gene's germline CDR1 is SGHRS and CDR2 YFSETQ. The trim removed 4 bases at V and 4 bases at J, leaving 3 bases unmatched. The CDR3 nucleotides read TGCGCCAGCAGCGCGACAGGGGTCACCGGGGAGCTGTTTTTT. Encoded protein: CASSATGVTGELFF.

The rearrangement joins TRBV7-3 to TRBJ2-1; a possible D gene is TRBD1 (5 bases). Germline V gene lookup returns CDR1 SGHTA and CDR2 FQGTGA. V lost 4 bases and J 7 bases, leaving 11 bases between the germline ends. CDR3 length equals 13 residues. The CDR3 is CASSSTRDNEQFF. In nucleotides, the CDR3 is TGTGCCAGCAGCTCGACCAGGGATAATGAGCAGTTCTTC. Drawing the rest from reference TRBV7-3 and TRBJ2-1, the complete variable domain is GAGVSQTPSNKVTEKGKYVELRCDPISGHTALYWYRQSLGQGPEFLIYFQGTGAADDSGLPNDRFFAVRPEGSVSTLKIQRTERGDSAVYLCASSSTRDNEQFFGPGTRLTVL.